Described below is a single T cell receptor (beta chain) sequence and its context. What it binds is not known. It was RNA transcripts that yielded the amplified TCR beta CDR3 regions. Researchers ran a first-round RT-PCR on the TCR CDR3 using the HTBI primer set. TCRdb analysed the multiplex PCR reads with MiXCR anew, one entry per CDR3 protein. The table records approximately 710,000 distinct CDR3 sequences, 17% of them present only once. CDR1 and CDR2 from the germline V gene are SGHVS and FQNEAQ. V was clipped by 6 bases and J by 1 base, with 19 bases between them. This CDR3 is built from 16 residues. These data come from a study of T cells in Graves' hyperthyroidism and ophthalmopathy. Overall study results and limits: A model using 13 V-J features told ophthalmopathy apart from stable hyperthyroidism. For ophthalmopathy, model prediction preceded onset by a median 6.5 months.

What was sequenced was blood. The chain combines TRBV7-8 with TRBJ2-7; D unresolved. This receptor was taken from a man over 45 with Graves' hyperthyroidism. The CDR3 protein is CASSQDIVTSSYEQYF. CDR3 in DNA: TGTGCCAGCAGTCAAGACATAGTAACCTCATCCTACGAGCAGTACTTC.